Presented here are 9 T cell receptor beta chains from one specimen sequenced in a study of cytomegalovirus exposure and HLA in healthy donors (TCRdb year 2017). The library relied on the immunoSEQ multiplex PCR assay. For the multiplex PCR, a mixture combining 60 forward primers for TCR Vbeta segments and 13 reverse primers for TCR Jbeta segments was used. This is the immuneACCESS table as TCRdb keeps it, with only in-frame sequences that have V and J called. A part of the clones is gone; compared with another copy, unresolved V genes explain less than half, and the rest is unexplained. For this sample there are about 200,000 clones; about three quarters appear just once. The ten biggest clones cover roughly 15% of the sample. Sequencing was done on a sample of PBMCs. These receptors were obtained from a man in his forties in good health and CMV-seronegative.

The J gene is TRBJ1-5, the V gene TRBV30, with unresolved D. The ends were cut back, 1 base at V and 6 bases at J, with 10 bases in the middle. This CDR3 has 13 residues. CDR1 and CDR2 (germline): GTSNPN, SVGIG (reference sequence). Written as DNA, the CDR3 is TGTGCCTGGAGTGCCCAGGCGGGTCAGCCCCAGCATTTT. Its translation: CAWSAQAGQPQHF.

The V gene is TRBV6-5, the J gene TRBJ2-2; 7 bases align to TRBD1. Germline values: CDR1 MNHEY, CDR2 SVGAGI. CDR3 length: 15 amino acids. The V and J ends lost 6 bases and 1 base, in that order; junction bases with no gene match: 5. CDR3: CASSRGQLNTGELFF. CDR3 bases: TGTGCCAGCAGCCGGGGACAGCTGAACACCGGGGAGCTGTTTTTT.

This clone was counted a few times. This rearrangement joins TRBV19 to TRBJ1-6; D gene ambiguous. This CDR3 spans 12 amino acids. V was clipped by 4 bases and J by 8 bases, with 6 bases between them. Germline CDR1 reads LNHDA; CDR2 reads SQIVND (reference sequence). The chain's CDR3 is CASSSQYSPLHF. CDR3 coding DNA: TGTGCCAGTAGTAGTCAATATTCACCCCTCCACTTT.

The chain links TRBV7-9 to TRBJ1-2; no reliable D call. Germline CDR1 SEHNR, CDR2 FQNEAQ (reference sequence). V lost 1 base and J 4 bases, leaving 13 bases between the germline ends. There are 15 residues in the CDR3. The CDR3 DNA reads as TGTGCCAGCAGCTTAGTAGTATCGACATCCTATGGCTACACCTTC. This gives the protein CASSLVVSTSYGYTF. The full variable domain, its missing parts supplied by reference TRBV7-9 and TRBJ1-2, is DTGVSQNPRHKITKRGQNVTFRCDPISEHNRLYWYRQTLGQGPEFLTYFQNEAQLEKSRLLSDRFSAERPKGSFSTLEIQRTEQGDSAMYLCASSLVVSTSYGYTFGSGTRLTVV.

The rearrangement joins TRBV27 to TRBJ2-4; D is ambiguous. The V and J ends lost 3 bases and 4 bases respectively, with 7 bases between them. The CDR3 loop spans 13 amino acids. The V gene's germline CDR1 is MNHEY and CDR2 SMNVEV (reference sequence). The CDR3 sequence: CASSFTAKNIQYF. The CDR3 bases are TGTGCCAGCAGTTTCACAGCTAAAAACATTCAGTACTTC.

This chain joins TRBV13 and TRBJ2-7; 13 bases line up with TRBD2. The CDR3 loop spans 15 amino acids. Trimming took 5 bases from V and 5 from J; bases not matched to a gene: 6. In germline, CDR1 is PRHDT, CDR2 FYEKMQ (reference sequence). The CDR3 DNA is TGTGCCAGCAGCCGACTAGCGGGGGGATGGCACGAGCAGTACTTC. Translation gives CASSRLAGGWHEQYF.

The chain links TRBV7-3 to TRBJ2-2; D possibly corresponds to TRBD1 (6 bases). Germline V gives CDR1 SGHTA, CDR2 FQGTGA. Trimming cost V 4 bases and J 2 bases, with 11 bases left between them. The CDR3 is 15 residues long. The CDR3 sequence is CASSSTGLNTGELFF. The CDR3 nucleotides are TGTGCCAGCAGCTCCACAGGGCTCAACACCGGGGAGCTGTTTTTT.

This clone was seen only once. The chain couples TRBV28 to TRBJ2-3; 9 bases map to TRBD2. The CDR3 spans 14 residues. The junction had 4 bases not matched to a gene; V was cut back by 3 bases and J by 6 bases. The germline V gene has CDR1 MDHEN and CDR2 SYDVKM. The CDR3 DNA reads TGTGCCAGCAGTTTCGCGGGAGGGACGGATACGCAGTATTTT. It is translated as CASSFAGGTDTQYF.

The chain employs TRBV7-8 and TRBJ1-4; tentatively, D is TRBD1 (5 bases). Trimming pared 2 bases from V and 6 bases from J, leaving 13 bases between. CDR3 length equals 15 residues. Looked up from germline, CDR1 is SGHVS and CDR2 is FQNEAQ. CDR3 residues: CASSLWGRTDEKLFF. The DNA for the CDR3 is TGTGCCAGCAGCTTATGGGGGAGGACGGATGAAAAACTGTTTTTT.